This T cell receptor beta chain was found in a study of blood T cell repertoires in COVID-19. The overall study: The United States, Italy and Spain provided the acute and convalescent COVID-19 samples. In each case, the material was cDNA or gDNA derived from T cells, B-cell-depleted T cells, or PBMCs.

Study processing details: Reference gene primers were amplified, and this amplification served to estimate nucleated cell counts. Libraries were prepared by immunoSEQ multiplex PCR; TCRdb keeps only in-frame clonotypes and omits some of them. From that table come the V and J calls and clone size; the DNA was used to work out D and trimming. The sample consists of about 300,000 clones, 65% to 90% of them appearing once. The V end lost 5 bases, the J end lost 6 bases, and 8 bases lay between the germline ends. This CDR3 spans 11 amino acids. CDR1 is LNHDA and CDR2 is SQIVND in the germline V gene (reference sequence).

The TCR comes from a human donor in a cohort sampled during active COVID-19. The sequenced sample consisted of peripheral blood. The rearrangement uses TRBV19 and TRBJ2-7; no reliable D call. The CDR3, as DNA: TGTGCCAGTAGTTCAAATGTCGAGCAGTACTTC. Protein product: CASSSNVEQYF.